Given below is one TCR beta chain in context. Its antigen is currently unknown. The data originate from a study of shared clonotypes between healthy human individuals. About the study: A donor's plate count was three for CD4 naive and three for CD4 memory; CD8 naive had two and CD8 memory one.

Notes on the study in general: When compared with the clonotypes that were shared by all four sorted-subset donors, the non-shared clonotypes turned out to have lower generation probabilities. Only blood was sampled, and tissue TCR repertoires likely differ from blood ones.

Sequencing was at deep level. Libraries were prepared by immunoSEQ multiplex PCR; TCRdb keeps only in-frame clonotypes and omits some of them. The sample holds about a million clones, more than 60% seen once. The CDR3 totals 15 residues. Germline trimming cut 3 bases from V and 6 bases from J; bases unmatched to any gene: 2. In germline, CDR1 is KGHSH, CDR2 LQKENI. The chain joins TRBV18 to TRBJ1-4, with 12 bases identical to TRBD1. This receptor was identified in a man between 18 and 35 years old in good health. Sequenced sample: memory CD4+ T cells sorted from blood. Subset denoted: CD45RA-negative fraction. The CDR3 protein is CASSPGTGGHEKLFF. CDR3 DNA: TGTGCCAGCTCACCGGGGACAGGGGGCCATGAAAAACTGTTTTTT.